Below, 11 T cell receptor beta chains from the same sample are listed, as sequenced in a study of blood T cell repertoires in COVID-19. Some clones are missing from TCRdb's copy, which holds only in-frame ones; the method was immunoSEQ multiplex PCR. Of about 260,000 clones in the sample, about 90% were seen once. The sequenced sample consisted of peripheral blood. These receptor sequences come from a woman aged 40 to 55 who had recovered from COVID-19.

This sequence joins TRBV5-1 and TRBJ2-2, with D possibly TRBD1 on 6 matching bases. Between the trimmed V and J ends, which lost 4 bases and 1 base, there was a span of 14 bases. The germline V gene encodes CDR1 SGHRS and CDR2 YFSETQ. The CDR3 is 16 residues long. The CDR3 protein is CASSGWGQRNTGELFF. The CDR3 DNA is TGCGCCAGCAGCGGGTGGGGGCAACGGAACACCGGGGAGCTGTTTTTT. The whole variable domain, filled in from reference TRBV5-1 and TRBJ2-2, reads KAGVTQTPRYLIKTRGQQVTLSCSPISGHRSVSWYQQTPGQGLQFLFEYFSETQRNKGNFPGRFSGRQFSNSRSEMNVSTLELGDSALYLCASSGWGQRNTGELFFGEGSRLTVL.

CDR3: CASSLIPWQGGEKLFF. As DNA, the CDR3 is TGTGCCAGCAGCTTAATCCCCTGGCAGGGTGGGGAAAAACTGTTTTTT. The genes are TRBV7-2 and TRBJ1-4; D is possibly TRBD1 (5 bases). Trimming took 2 bases from V and 8 from J, leaving 18 bases between them. In germline, CDR1 is SGHTA, CDR2 FQGNSA. The CDR3 covers 16 residues.

The chain is built from TRBV28 and TRBJ1-2; maybe TRBD1 (5 bases). Trimming removed 3 bases from V and 0 bases from J, with 11 bases in between. The CDR3 has 15 amino acids. Germline-derived CDR1 and CDR2 are MDHEN and SYDVKM. In DNA form, the CDR3 reads TGTGCCAGCAGTTTGCCGACAGACCCTAACTATGGCTACACCTTC. Its translation: CASSLPTDPNYGYTF.

The rearrangement joins TRBV5-1 to TRBJ1-1; TRBD1 is a possible D gene (5 bases). V gave up 3 bases and J gave up 1 base, with 16 bases separating them. The germline gives CDR1 SGHRS, CDR2 YFSETQ. This CDR3 is 16 amino acids long. The CDR3 sequence: CASSSHDRGQNTEAFF. DNA of the CDR3: TGCGCCAGCAGCTCACATGACAGAGGCCAGAACACTGAAGCTTTCTTT.

This rearrangement joins TRBV6-4 to TRBJ1-6; 8 nucleotides match TRBD1. The CDR3 spans 15 residues. The J segment lost 6 bases and the V segment lost 5 bases, leaving 6 bases of the junction unmatched. Per germline, CDR1 MRHNA and CDR2 SNTAGT. CDR3 amino acids: CASSLDRAINSPLHF. Here the CDR3 DNA reads TGTGCCAGCAGTCTGGACAGGGCCATTAATTCACCCCTCCACTTT.

This chain links TRBV24-1 with TRBJ1-6; 8 bases line up with TRBD1. Trimming at V came to 10 bases and at J to 0 bases, leaving 10 bases not matched to a gene. The CDR3 has 17 residues. Looked up from germline, CDR1 is KGHDR and CDR2 is SFDVKD. The CDR3 spells CATPFPGTGSYNSPLHF. In nucleotides, the CDR3 is TGTGCCACTCCCTTCCCCGGGACAGGCTCCTATAATTCACCCCTCCACTTT.

As to this clone: Sequence at one end of the junction differs from germline and may be a read error. V is TRBV6-5 and J is TRBJ2-1, with TRBD2 matching over 7 bases. Germline CDR1 MNHEY, CDR2 SVGAGI. There are 15 residues in the CDR3. Written as DNA, the CDR3 is TGTGCCAGCAGGACCAGCGGGACCCCCTATAATGAGCAGTTCTTC. It codes for CASRTSGTPYNEQFF.

V and J are TRBV9 and TRBJ2-1; TRBD1 matches at 11 bases. This CDR3 contains 16 residues. Trimming cost V 4 bases and J 2 bases; bases outside gene matches: 5. Germline CDR1 SGDLS, CDR2 YYNGEE. The CDR3 region is CASSPRTGGAYNEQFF. CDR3 bases: TGTGCCAGCAGCCCCCGGACAGGGGGCGCCTACAATGAGCAGTTCTTC. The complete variable domain, with remaining parts taken from reference TRBV9 and TRBJ2-1, reads DSGVTQTPKHLITATGQRVTLRCSPRSGDLSVYWYQQSLDQGLQFLIQYYNGEERAKGNILERFSAQQFPDLHSELNLSSLELGDSALYFCASSPRTGGAYNEQFFGPGTRLTVL.

V is TRBV5-1 and J is TRBJ2-5; 9 bases are shared with TRBD1. The junction had 3 bases not matched to a gene; V was cut back by 4 bases and J by 2 bases. The CDR3 spans 14 residues. The germline V gene has CDR1 SGHRS and CDR2 YFSETQ. CDR3 residues: CASSGQGRQETQYF. Here the CDR3 DNA reads TGCGCCAGCAGCGGACAGGGGAGGCAAGAGACCCAGTACTTC. The entire variable domain, with the rest obtained from reference TRBV5-1 and TRBJ2-5, is as follows: KAGVTQTPRYLIKTRGQQVTLSCSPISGHRSVSWYQQTPGQGLQFLFEYFSETQRNKGNFPGRFSGRQFSNSRSEMNVSTLELGDSALYLCASSGQGRQETQYFGPGTRLLVL.

The chain has TRBV27 and TRBJ2-5; 8 bases line up with TRBD2. Trimming cost V 4 bases and J 3 bases; bases outside gene matches: 4. The CDR3 is made up of 14 amino acids. CDR1 MNHEY and CDR2 SMNVEV come from the germline V gene (reference sequence). The CDR3 nucleotides read TGTGCCAGCAGTTGGGGAGCGGGGGAAGAGACCCAGTACTTC. It translates to CASSWGAGEETQYF.

The DNA of the CDR3 is TGTGCCAGCAGCTTGAGTAATTCACCCCTCCACTTT. It is translated as CASSLSNSPLHF. The V gene is TRBV7-2, the J gene TRBJ1-6; the D is unclear. Trimming removed 3 bases from V and 6 bases from J, with 3 bases in between. There are 12 residues in the CDR3. Germline V gene sequence: CDR1 SGHTA, CDR2 FQGNSA.